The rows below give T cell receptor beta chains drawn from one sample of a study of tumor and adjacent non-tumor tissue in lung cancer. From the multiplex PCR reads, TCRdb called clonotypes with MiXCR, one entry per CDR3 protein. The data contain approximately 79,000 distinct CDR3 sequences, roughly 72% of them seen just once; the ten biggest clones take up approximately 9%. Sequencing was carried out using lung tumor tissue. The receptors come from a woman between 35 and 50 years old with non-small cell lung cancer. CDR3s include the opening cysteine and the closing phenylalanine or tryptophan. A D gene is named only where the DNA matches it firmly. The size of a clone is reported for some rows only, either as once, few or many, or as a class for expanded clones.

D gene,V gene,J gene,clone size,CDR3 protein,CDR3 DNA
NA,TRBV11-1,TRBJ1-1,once,CAVGRIRNTETFF,TGTGCAGTAGGACGGATAAGAAACACGGAAACTTTCTTT
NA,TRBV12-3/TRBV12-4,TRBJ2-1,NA,CASSLWGPNNEQFF,TGTGCCAGCAGTTTATGGGGGCCAAACAATGAGCAATTCTTC
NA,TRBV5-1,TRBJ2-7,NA,CASSLPRSRSYEQYF,TGCGCCAGCAGCCTTCCTCGGAGCAGGAGTTACGAACAGTACTTC
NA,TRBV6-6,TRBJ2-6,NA,CASKEWEALSSGTNVLTF,TGTGCCAGCAAGGAGTGGGAGGCACTAAGCTCTGGGACCAACGTCCTGACCTTC
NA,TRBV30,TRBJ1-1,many,CAWSDLRGFEAFF,TGTGCCTGGAGTGACCTGAGGGGGTTTGAAGCTTTCTTT
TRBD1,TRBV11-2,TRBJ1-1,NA,CVSSASTGGTEAFF,TGTGTCAGCAGTGCATCCACAGGGGGCACTGAAGCTTTCTTT
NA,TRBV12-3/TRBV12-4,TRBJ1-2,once,CASSPGWGMGHELYGYTF,TGTGCTAGCAGCCCTGGATGGGGGATGGGACACGAGCTCTATGGCTACACCTTC
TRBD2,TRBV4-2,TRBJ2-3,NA,CASSPRDWGIAGGPDMQYF,TGTGCCAGCAGCCCGCGAGACTGGGGGATAGCGGGAGGGCCCGATATGCAGTATTTT
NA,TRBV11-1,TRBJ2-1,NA,CVSRLWVVGYNEQFF,TGTGTCAGCAGGTTATGGGTGGTAGGTTACAATGAGCAGTTCTTC
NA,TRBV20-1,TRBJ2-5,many,CSARGWQGETQYF,TGCAGTGCTAGAGGCTGGCAGGGAGAGACCCAGTACTTC
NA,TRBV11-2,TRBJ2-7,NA,CASGLVTYEQYF,TGTGCCAGTGGCTTAGTTACGTACGAACAGTACTTC
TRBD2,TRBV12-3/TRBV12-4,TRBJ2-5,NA,CASSLGWSRLAGELPQETQYF,TGTGCCAGCAGTTTAGGATGGAGCCGACTAGCGGGGGAACTGCCCCAAGAGACCCAGTACTTC
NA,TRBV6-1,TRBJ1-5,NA,CANSRVQVDDQPQHF,TGTGCCAACAGCAGAGTGCAGGTAGATGATCAGCCCCAGCATTTT
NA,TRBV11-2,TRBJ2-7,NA,CASSPLGGQGYFGQCF,TGTGCCAGCAGCCCCCTCGGTGGGCAGGGGTACTTCGGGCAGTGCTTC
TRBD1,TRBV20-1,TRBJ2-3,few,CSAVGTGSATDTQYF,TGCAGTGCTGTAGGGACAGGGAGCGCCACAGATACGCAGTATTTT
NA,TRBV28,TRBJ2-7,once,CASSSGRGESSYEQYF,TGTGCCAGCAGTTCGGGTAGAGGCGAGAGCTCCTACGAGCAGTACTTC
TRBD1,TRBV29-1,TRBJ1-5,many,CSVKDRGVGGPQHF,TGCAGCGTGAAGGACAGGGGAGTAGGAGGGCCCCAGCATTTT
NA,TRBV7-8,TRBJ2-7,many,CASSLREPDYEQYF,TGTGCCAGCAGCTTAAGGGAGCCGGACTACGAGCAGTACTTC
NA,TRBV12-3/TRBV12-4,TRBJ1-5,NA,CASSLIQGLVQPQHF,TGTGCCAGCAGTCTAATACAGGGCCTCGTGCAGCCCCAGCATTTT
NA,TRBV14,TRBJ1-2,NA,CASSITAKYGHTF,TGTGCCAGCAGCATAACAGCGAAGTATGGCCACACCTTC
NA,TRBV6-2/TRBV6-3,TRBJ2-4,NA,CASSPTGKNIHYF,TGTGCCAGCAGTCCTACAGGGAAAAACATTCACTACTTC
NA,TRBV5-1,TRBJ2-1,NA,CACSLAPDSGDNEQFF,TGCGCCTGCAGCTTGGCCCCGGACAGTGGAGACAATGAGCAGTTCTTC
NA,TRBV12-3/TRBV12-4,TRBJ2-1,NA,CASNSSRASYNEQFF,TGTGCCAGCAATTCCAGCAGGGCCTCCTACAATGAGCAATTCTTC
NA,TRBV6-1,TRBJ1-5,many,CASLLGQPQHF,TGTGCCAGCCTCCTCGGCCAGCCCCAGCATTTT
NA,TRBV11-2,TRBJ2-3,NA,CASNRTGADSTLYF,TGTGCCAGCAACCGCACGGGCGCGGACAGTACGCTGTATTTT
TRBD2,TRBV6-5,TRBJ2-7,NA,CASRLAGTNKQYF,TGTGCCAGCAGGCTAGCGGGGACAAACAAGCAGTACTTC